This TCR beta chain is drawn from a study of T cell changes during pregnancy in multiple sclerosis. The CDR3 contains 12 residues. V lost 0 bases and J lost 9; bases outside the gene matches: 1. Per the germline V gene, CDR1 is SGHTS and CDR2 is YDEGEE. The repertoire was sequenced with immunoSEQ multiplex PCR; TCRdb's copy has only in-frame clones and lacks some. Of 69,000 or so clones detected, roughly 93% appear once; the ten largest clones hold about 1.5%. The V call is TRBV5-8, the J call TRBJ2-3; 7 bases match TRBD2. The sequence was collected from a female donor with multiple sclerosis, enrolled in a pregnancy study. The source was peripheral blood, collected in the third trimester of pregnancy. The CDR3 region has the DNA TGTGCCAGCAGCTTGGGGGGACTAACGCAGTATTTT. This sequence encodes CASSLGGLTQYF. Full variable domain (missing parts from reference TRBV5-8 and TRBJ2-3): EAGVTQSPTHLIKTRGQQATLRCSPISGHTSVYWYQQALGLGLQFLLWYDEGEERNRGNFPPRFSGRQFPNYSSELNVNALELEDSALYLCASSLGGLTQYFGPGTRLTVL.